A single sample is the source of the 10 T cell receptor beta chains below, sequenced in a study of CD8+ T cells in alopecia areata. Following extraction, RNA underwent reverse transcription to cDNA, which served as the sequencing template. Assay: immunoSEQ multiplex PCR; the TCRdb copy retains only in-frame clones and omits some. The sample consists of some 110,000 clones, roughly 68% of them appearing once. The sequenced sample consisted of CD4+ T cells sorted from blood. The source of these receptors is a human donor in good health.

This chain connects TRBV7-2 to TRBJ2-1, with D possibly being TRBD1 (5 bases). CDR3 length equals 15 residues. Trimming shortened V by 0 bases and J by 3 bases, and 9 bases separated the two germline ends. Germline CDR1 SGHTA, CDR2 FQGNSA. CDR3 nucleotides: TGTGCCAGCAGCTTAGCGGACAACAACTACAATGAGCAGTTCTTC. This translates into CASSLADNNYNEQFF. Variable domain in full (rest from reference TRBV7-2 and TRBJ2-1): GAGVSQSPSNKVTEKGKDVELRCDPISGHTALYWYRQSLGQGLEFLIYFQGNSAPDKSGLPSDRFSAERTGGSVSTLTIQRTQQEDSAVYLCASSLADNNYNEQFFGPGTRLTVL.

The rearrangement uses TRBV30 and TRBJ1-6, with 9 bases fitting TRBD1. The V gene end was trimmed by 1 base and the J gene end by 9 bases; junction bases not matched to a gene: 10. This CDR3 is built from 16 residues. Per the germline V gene, CDR1 is GTSNPN and CDR2 is SVGIG (reference sequence). This CDR3 reads CAWSAGVGTGPSPLHF. In DNA form, the CDR3 reads TGTGCCTGGAGTGCGGGAGTGGGGACAGGGCCTTCACCCCTCCACTTT.

The chain employs TRBV7-9 and TRBJ2-6; no clear D gene. Germline V gives CDR1 SEHNR, CDR2 FQNEAQ (reference sequence). The CDR3 loop spans 19 amino acids. Trimming took off 2 bases at V and 4 bases at J, with 21 bases between the two ends. The CDR3 DNA reads as TGTGCCAGCAGCTTAAGAGGCCGACGCAGTTTTGGCGGGGCCAACGTCCTGACTTTC. This translates into CASSLRGRRSFGGANVLTF.

The chain is built from TRBV5-1 and TRBJ2-5; D possibly corresponds to TRBD2 (5 bases). V lost 9 bases to trimming and J lost 5 bases, with 14 bases between them. The CDR3 covers 12 residues. Germline CDR1 reads SGHRS; CDR2 reads YFSETQ. The CDR3 region has the DNA TGCGCCACCTCGGACTCGACCGAGACCCAGTACTTC. Residues: CATSDSTETQYF.

The V gene is TRBV5-4, the J gene TRBJ1-2; D perhaps matches TRBD1 (6 bases). CDR1 and CDR2 from the germline V gene are SGHNT and YYREEE (reference sequence). The CDR3 sequence is 13 residues long. V dropped 4 bases and J dropped 2 bases, with 9 bases sitting between them. The chain's CDR3 is CASSRDKNYGYTF. The CDR3 DNA sequence: TGTGCCAGCAGCCGGGACAAGAACTATGGCTACACCTTC.

The chain has TRBV5-1 and TRBJ2-5; D remains unclear. The V gene's germline CDR1 is SGHRS and CDR2 YFSETQ. CDR3 length equals 13 residues. The germline V and J ends were trimmed by 4 bases and 5 bases, with 12 bases remaining between them. The DNA for the CDR3 is TGCGCCAGCAGCCGGCCCAAGAGGGAGACCCAGTACTTC. Protein product: CASSRPKRETQYF.

There are a few counts of this clone. Within the sample, other DNA sequences also encode this same CDR3. For the CDR3, the DNA is TGCAGCGTGAGACAGGGTACCTATGGCTACACCTTC. Amino acids: CSVRQGTYGYTF. The chain combines TRBV29-1 with TRBJ1-2; TRBD1 aligns across 7 bases. J was trimmed by 4 bases and V by 6 bases; bases with no gene match: 5. Germline CDR1 SQVTM, CDR2 ANQGSEA. The CDR3 is 12 residues long.

This chain uses TRBV10-3 with TRBJ2-1; 8 bases fit TRBD1. The CDR3 covers 15 residues. Germline V gene sequence: CDR1 ENHRY, CDR2 SYGVKD. V trimming: 2 bases; J trimming: 8 bases; junction bases outside the gene matches: 8. CDR3 region: CAISEAGQGFDEQFF. As DNA, the CDR3 is TGTGCCATCAGTGAGGCCGGACAGGGATTCGATGAGCAGTTCTTC.

The rearrangement joins TRBV7-3 to TRBJ2-5, with 11 nucleotides matching TRBD2. From germline, CDR1 is SGHTA and CDR2 FQGTGA. After removal of 5 bases from V and 2 bases from J, the junction contained 4 bases not matched to a gene. This CDR3 is built from 15 residues. For the CDR3, the DNA is TGTGCCAGCAGCCCGGGACTAGCGGCACAAGAGACCCAGTACTTC. Protein product: CASSPGLAAQETQYF.

This rearrangement joins TRBV15 to TRBJ2-3; D unresolved. There are 16 residues in the CDR3. V gave up 0 bases and J gave up 1 base, with 11 bases separating them. Germline CDR1 is LNHNV and CDR2 is YYDKDF (reference sequence). As DNA, the CDR3 is TGTGCCACCAGCAGAGATCCTTGGGCCCGCACAGATACGCAGTATTTT. Its translation is CATSRDPWARTDTQYF.